These T cell receptor beta chains were read from a single sample in a study of neoadjuvant nivolumab and ipilimumab in lung cancer. Produced via immunoSEQ multiplex PCR; TCRdb's table is partial and in-frame only. The repertoire has approximately 26,000 clones, approximately 80% of them found once; the top ten carry roughly 6.2%. The sequencing here drew on peripheral blood, taken before neoadjuvant nivolumab, alone or with ipilimumab. The receptors were sampled from an adult with non-small cell lung cancer. Each CDR3 is given with its conserved first and last residue. A D gene is named only where the DNA matches it firmly. Size is omitted from some rows. Given values are once, few, many or a class for expanded clones.

TGTGCCAGCATGCCGGGACAGGGCTCAAATGAGCAGTTCTTC | CASMPGQGSNEQFF | TRBJ2-1 | TRBD1 | NA | TRBV6-4
TGTGCCAGCAACCTAGACAGCTCCTACGAGCAGTACTTC | CASNLDSSYEQYF | TRBJ2-7 | NA | NA | TRBV5-6
TGCGCCAGCAGCTTGGCCTTAGGACAGAGTTACTACGAGCAGTACTTC | CASSLALGQSYYEQYF | TRBJ2-7 | NA | few | TRBV5-1
TGTGCCAGCAGCCTCGGACTAGCAGCAGATACGCAGTATTTT | CASSLGLAADTQYF | TRBJ2-3 | TRBD2 | NA | TRBV7-2
TGTGCCAGCAGCGCCGAACCCGGACAAGTGAACACTGAAGCTTTCTTT | CASSAEPGQVNTEAFF | TRBJ1-1 | NA | few | TRBV9
TGTGCCAGCGCCCCGGGACAGGGCCATGGCTACACCTTC | CASAPGQGHGYTF | TRBJ1-2 | TRBD1 | few | TRBV4-2
TGTGCCAGTAGAAACCTAGCGGAGACGCAGTATTTT | CASRNLAETQYF | TRBJ2-3 | TRBD2 | NA | TRBV19
TGTGCCAGCAGTAGCGTGGCTAGCAATCAGCCCCAGCATTTT | CASSSVASNQPQHF | TRBJ1-5 | NA | NA | TRBV6-6
TGTGCCAGCTCACCTCGGACAGGGAACGGGAATGAAAAACTGTTTTTT | CASSPRTGNGNEKLFF | TRBJ1-4 | TRBD1 | NA | TRBV18
TGTGCCAGCTCACTACAGGGGGCTGATTATGAGCAGTTCTTC | CASSLQGADYEQFF | TRBJ2-1 | TRBD1 | NA | TRBV18
TGTGCCAGCAGCCAAGTAGTAGCGGGGGGGCCGGACACCGGGGAGCTGTTTTTT | CASSQVVAGGPDTGELFF | TRBJ2-2 | TRBD2 | NA | TRBV4-2
TGCGCCAGCAGCTTGGGGTCGGTCACAATCGAGGAGACCCAGTACTTC | CASSLGSVTIEETQYF | TRBJ2-5 | NA | NA | TRBV5-1
TGCGCCAGCCCGCCGCATTGGGTATTGGGCCTTCTCTGGGTTTCACCCCTCCACTTT | CASPPHWVLGLLWVSPLHF | TRBJ1-6 | NA | NA | TRBV5-1
TGTGCCATCGGGACATTGAACACTGAAGCTTTCTTT | CAIGTLNTEAFF | TRBJ1-1 | NA | NA | TRBV15
TGTGCCAGCAGTTCGGCTAGCGGGGGGGCTTCCTACAATGAGCAGTTCTTC | CASSSASGGASYNEQFF | TRBJ2-1 | TRBD2 | NA | TRBV27
TGTGCCAGCAGCTTGAATGGGGCAAGGGTCGAGCAGTACTTC | CASSLNGARVEQYF | TRBJ2-7 | NA | few | TRBV5-4
TGTGCCAGTAGTATCGGACAGGGACAGGGCTACACCTTC | CASSIGQGQGYTF | TRBJ1-2 | TRBD1 | NA | TRBV19
TGTGCCAGCAGCTTGGAAACTAGCGGTGAAGAGACCCAGTACTTC | CASSLETSGEETQYF | TRBJ2-5 | TRBD2 | NA | TRBV5-6
TGTGCCAGCAGCGTCCTGGACAGTGGAAACATTCAGTACTTC | CASSVLDSGNIQYF | TRBJ2-4 | NA | NA | TRBV2
TGTGCCAGCAGCTTGCGTCGGGGGCTAGGGGTACAAGAGACCCAGTACTTC | CASSLRRGLGVQETQYF | TRBJ2-5 | NA | NA | TRBV5-6
TGCGCCAGCAGCCTCATGATTGGCGACAATGAGCAGTTCTTC | CASSLMIGDNEQFF | TRBJ2-1 | NA | NA | TRBV5-1
TGTGCCAGCAGCTTGGCTGGACGGGGGACGGGAAACACCATATATTTT | CASSLAGRGTGNTIYF | TRBJ1-3 | NA | NA | TRBV7-2
TGTGCCAGCAGCCTTGGGGGTTACGTACTGTTTTTT | CASSLGGYVLFF | TRBJ1-4 | NA | NA | TRBV7-2
TGTGCCAGCAGTTCTCGTCCGGGACAGAAAGCTTTCTTT | CASSSRPGQKAFF | TRBJ1-1 | TRBD1 | NA | TRBV6-5
TGTGCCAGCAGCGTACTAGCGGGGGGGCGAACAGATACGCAGTATTTT | CASSVLAGGRTDTQYF | TRBJ2-3 | TRBD2 | NA | TRBV9
TGTGCCAGCAGCGTAGCCCAGACCAACACTGAAGCTTTCTTT | CASSVAQTNTEAFF | TRBJ1-1 | NA | once | TRBV9
TGCGCCAGCAGTCCGGCGGCTATTGGGTACGAGCAGTACTTC | CASSPAAIGYEQYF | TRBJ2-7 | NA | NA | TRBV10-1
TGTGCCAGCAGCTTAGTAGGTACAGCCGAAAAACTGTTTTTT | CASSLVGTAEKLFF | TRBJ1-4 | NA | NA | TRBV7-2
TGTGCCAGCAGCGTAGGTAGACAGCTCGATGGCTACACCTTC | CASSVGRQLDGYTF | TRBJ1-2 | NA | NA | TRBV9
TGTGCCAGCAGTGGCCCGGGACAGGGAGTCGAGGGCTACACCTTC | CASSGPGQGVEGYTF | TRBJ1-2 | TRBD1 | once | TRBV25-1
TGTGCCAGCAGCATGAGAGCGAATAGCAATCAGCCCCAGCATTTT | CASSMRANSNQPQHF | TRBJ1-5 | NA | few | TRBV7-8
TGTGCCAGCAGTTTATCGTTTTCGTTATGGACCCCCCTTCCCTACGAGCAGTACTTC | CASSLSFSLWTPLPYEQYF | TRBJ2-7 | NA | NA | TRBV27
TGTGCCAGCAGCTTAGATCTCTACGAGCAGTACTTC | CASSLDLYEQYF | TRBJ2-7 | NA | NA | TRBV7-9
TGTGCCACTAAGATAGGGTTCACAGATACGCAGTATTTT | CATKIGFTDTQYF | TRBJ2-3 | NA | NA | TRBV27
TGCAGCATAAGCCGGGGGGGGGCGAACACAGATACGCAGTATTTT | CSISRGGANTDTQYF | TRBJ2-3 | TRBD2 | NA | TRBV29-1
TGTGCCAGCAGTTACTCGATCCCGGCGAACACCGGGGAGCTGTTTTTT | CASSYSIPANTGELFF | TRBJ2-2 | NA | NA | TRBV6-6
TGTGCCAGCTTACGAGGAGTCGGGCAAGAGACCCAGTACTTC | CASLRGVGQETQYF | TRBJ2-5 | NA | NA | TRBV28
TGTGCCAGCAGTTCGGGGCCCGGTACAAATTCACCCCTCCACTTT | CASSSGPGTNSPLHF | TRBJ1-6 | NA | NA | TRBV28
TGCGCCAGCTCCGGCGGATATTTCTACGAGCAGTACTTC | CASSGGYFYEQYF | TRBJ2-7 | NA | few | TRBV5-1
TGTGCCAGCAGCTTAGTGCTAAGCGGGGGGGCATACAATGAGCAGTTCTTC | CASSLVLSGGAYNEQFF | TRBJ2-1 | TRBD2 | NA | TRBV7-2
TGTGCCATCAGTGTGAAGGGACAGGGGAACACCGGGGAGCTGTTTTTT | CAISVKGQGNTGELFF | TRBJ2-2 | TRBD1 | NA | TRBV10-3
TGTGCCAGCATCCTGGCTCTTGCCTACAATGAGCAGTTCTTC | CASILALAYNEQFF | TRBJ2-1 | NA | once | TRBV6-1
TGTGCCAGCAGTGAATGGGGACAACCCCTGGCGTGGACCGGGGAGCTGTTTTTT | CASSEWGQPLAWTGELFF | TRBJ2-2 | NA | NA | TRBV25-1
TGTGCCAGCAGCTTGGCATTGGTGGGGGGAAACACAGATACGCAGTATTTT | CASSLALVGGNTDTQYF | TRBJ2-3 | NA | NA | TRBV5-4
TGTGCCAGCTCACCACCGTCGGGGAGCACCGGGGAGCTGTTTTTT | CASSPPSGSTGELFF | TRBJ2-2 | NA | NA | TRBV18
TGCGCCAGCAGTCCGGGACAGGTCAATCAGCCCCAGCATTTT | CASSPGQVNQPQHF | TRBJ1-5 | TRBD1 | NA | TRBV10-2
TGTGCCAGCAGCAGCCGAGACAGGGGTATCTACGAGCAGTACTTC | CASSSRDRGIYEQYF | TRBJ2-7 | TRBD1 | NA | TRBV7-9
TGTGCCAGCAGCCGGAGGACAGGGAGCACCGGGGAGCTGTTTTTT | CASSRRTGSTGELFF | TRBJ2-2 | TRBD1 | NA | TRBV7-6
TGTGCCAGCAGCTTCCCGGGACAGGGAGGCACTGAAGCTTTCTTT | CASSFPGQGGTEAFF | TRBJ1-1 | TRBD1 | NA | TRBV5-4
TGTGCCAGCAGCGTAGGGGACCTTAGCAATCAGCCCCAGCATTTT | CASSVGDLSNQPQHF | TRBJ1-5 | NA | NA | TRBV9
TGTGCCAGCCGGCCTGGGGGCGGGAGTTACGAGCAGTACTTC | CASRPGGGSYEQYF | TRBJ2-7 | NA | NA | TRBV6-6
TGTGCCAGCACCAGGGGAGAGACCCAGTACTTC | CASTRGETQYF | TRBJ2-5 | NA | once | TRBV7-9